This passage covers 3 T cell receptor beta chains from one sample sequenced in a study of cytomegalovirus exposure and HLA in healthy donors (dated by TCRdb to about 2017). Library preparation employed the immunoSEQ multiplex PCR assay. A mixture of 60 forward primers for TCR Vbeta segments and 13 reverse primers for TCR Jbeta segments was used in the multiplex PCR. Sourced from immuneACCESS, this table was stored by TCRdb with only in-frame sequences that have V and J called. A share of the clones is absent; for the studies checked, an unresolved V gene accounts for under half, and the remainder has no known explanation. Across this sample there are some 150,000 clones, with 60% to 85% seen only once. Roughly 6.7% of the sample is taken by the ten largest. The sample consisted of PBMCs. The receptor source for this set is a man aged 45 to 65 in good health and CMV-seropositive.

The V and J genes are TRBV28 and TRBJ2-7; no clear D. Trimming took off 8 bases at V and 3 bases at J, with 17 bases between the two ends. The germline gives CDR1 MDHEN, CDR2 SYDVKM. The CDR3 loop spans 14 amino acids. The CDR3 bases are TGTGCCAGCGGTATGGGCGCTACCCGCTACGAGCAGTACTTC. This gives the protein CASGMGATRYEQYF.

CDR3 sequence reads: CASSFGSGRPYEQYF. The CDR3 DNA reads TGTGCCAGCAGCTTCGGGTCAGGGCGCCCCTACGAGCAGTACTTC. The chain uses TRBV7-9 and TRBJ2-5; tentatively, D is TRBD1 (5 bases). The assigned J gene may be wrong: the sequence end matches TRBJ2-7 better. CDR1 SEHNR and CDR2 FQNEAQ come from the germline V gene (reference sequence). The CDR3 has 15 residues.

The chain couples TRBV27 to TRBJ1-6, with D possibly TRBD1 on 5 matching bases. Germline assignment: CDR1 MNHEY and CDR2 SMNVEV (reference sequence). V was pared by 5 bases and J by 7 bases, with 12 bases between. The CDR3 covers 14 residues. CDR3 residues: CASSRSSGNSPLHF. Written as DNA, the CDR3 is TGTGCCAGCAGTAGGAGCTCAGGGAATTCACCCCTCCACTTT.